The rows below give T cell receptor beta chains drawn from one sample of a study of human T cells and chemical hapten exposure. Each CDR3 protein gets one entry after TCRdb re-called the reads with MiXCR. The sample shows about 120,000 distinct CDR3 sequences, over 7% of them seen only once. The sequencing input was whole blood. These receptors came from a human donor in good health. Some clones in this sample may be carry-over from other donors' samples. The CDR3 runs from the conserved cysteine through the conserved F or W. A D gene is named only where the DNA matches it firmly. Size is stated for part of the rows, as once, few or many counts, or as a class when the clone is expanded.

16,NA,TRBD2,TRBJ2-1,TRBV25-1,TGTGCCAGCAGTGAATATCGACTAGCGGGAGACAATGAGCAGTTCTTC,CASSEYRLAGDNEQFF
13,many,NA,TRBJ2-7,TRBV5-4,TGTGCCAGCAGCTTGGGGGAATCCTACGAGCAGTACTTC,CASSLGESYEQYF
16,few,TRBD2,TRBJ2-5,TRBV5-6,TGTGCCAGCAGCTTTAGGGCTAGCGGGGACCAAGAGACCCAGTACTTC,CASSFRASGDQETQYF
16,many,NA,TRBJ2-7,TRBV6-7,TGTGCCAGCAGTTACGTTCCCAGGCGTACCTCCTACGAGCAGTACTTC,CASSYVPRRTSYEQYF
18,NA,NA,TRBJ2-2,TRBV21-1,TGTGCCAGCAGCAAAGCTGCCCCCTGGACAGTTCAAACCGGGGAGCTGTTTTTT,CASSKAAPWTVQTGELFF
13,many,TRBD1,TRBJ2-1,TRBV27,TGTGCCAGCAGTTTAGGGGGACAGGGGGGGCAGTTCTTC,CASSLGGQGGQFF
14,few,TRBD1,TRBJ2-7,TRBV13,TGTGCCAGCAGCGGATTACAGGGGGCGGACGAGCAGTACTTC,CASSGLQGADEQYF
14,NA,NA,TRBJ2-5,TRBV10-3,TGTGCCATCAGTGAGGGCAGGGGCCAAGAGACCCAGTACTTC,CAISEGRGQETQYF
15,few,NA,TRBJ2-3,TRBV24-1,TGTGCCACCAGTGGGGGACCACCGGACACAGATACGCAGTATTTT,CATSGGPPDTDTQYF
17,NA,TRBD2,TRBJ2-3,TRBV3-1,TGTGCCAGCAGCGCCTTTTCCGGGACTACTAGCACAGATACGCAGTATTTT,CASSAFSGTTSTDTQYF
12,once,NA,TRBJ2-1,TRBV29-1,TGCAGCGTTGTCTCAACTTACAATGAGCAGTTCTTC,CSVVSTYNEQFF
13,few,NA,TRBJ1-5,TRBV6-2/TRBV6-3,TGTGCCAGCAGTCGAGTCGACCCGCAGCCCCAGCATTTT,CASSRVDPQPQHF
13,NA,NA,TRBJ1-1,TRBV19,TGTGCCAGAAGACACCCAAGGGCCACTGAAGCTTTCTTT,CARRHPRATEAFF
14,few,TRBD1,TRBJ1-5,TRBV20-1,TGCAGTGCTAGAAGGGACAGGGGCAATCAGCCCCAGCATTTT,CSARRDRGNQPQHF
13,many,NA,TRBJ1-2,TRBV6-1,TGTGCCAGCAGATCCGTAGGGGGGAATGGCTACACCTTC,CASRSVGGNGYTF
16,NA,NA,TRBJ1-5,TRBV28,TGTGCCAGCAGTCCTATAATAGGACGAGGCAATCAGCCCCAGCATTTT,CASSPIIGRGNQPQHF
15,NA,NA,TRBJ1-5,TRBV5-4,TGTGCCAGCAGCTTGCCAGGAGGAACATGGCAGCCCCAGCATTTT,CASSLPGGTWQPQHF
15,few,TRBD2,TRBJ2-1,TRBV20-1,TGCAGTGCTAGGGGAAGCGGGAGTTCCTACAATGAGCAGTTCTTC,CSARGSGSSYNEQFF
15,NA,TRBD1,TRBJ2-1,TRBV20-1,TGCAGTGCTAGGGATACAGGGGCCGATAACAATGAGCAGTTCTTC,CSARDTGADNNEQFF
18,NA,NA,TRBJ1-1,TRBV10-3,TGTGCCATCAGTGAGACCCAATTTGGCCCGGTCAAGAACACTGAAGCTTTCTTT,CAISETQFGPVKNTEAFF
13,NA,NA,TRBJ2-2,TRBV27,TGTGCCAGCAGTTTTGTGGGGGTAGGGGAGCTGTTTTTT,CASSFVGVGELFF
15,NA,NA,TRBJ2-7,TRBV12-3/TRBV12-4,TGTGCCAGCAGTTTAAGCTTCCGGGGATACAACGAGCAGTACTTC,CASSLSFRGYNEQYF
16,many,NA,TRBJ1-4,TRBV4-3,TGCGCCAGCAGCCAAGATTTATCGGGTCGTGATGAAAAACTGTTTTTT,CASSQDLSGRDEKLFF
13,NA,TRBD2,TRBJ2-1,TRBV5-4,TGTGCCAGCAGCTCACAGACTAGCGGTGAGCAGTTCTTC,CASSSQTSGEQFF
11,many,NA,TRBJ1-1,TRBV13,TGTGCCAGCAGCTTAGACACTGAAGCTTTCTTT,CASSLDTEAFF
13,NA,NA,TRBJ1-5,TRBV29-1,TGCAGCGTTGAGGGAGGGACGGGTCAGCCCCAGCATTTT,CSVEGGTGQPQHF
14,few,TRBD1,TRBJ2-7,TRBV12-3/TRBV12-4,TGTGCCAGCAGTTTCCCCGGGACAGCCTACGAGCAGTACTTC,CASSFPGTAYEQYF
15,many,TRBD1,TRBJ2-5,TRBV7-8,TGTGCCAGCAGCCAAGACAGGGGACATGGGGAGACCCAGTACTTC,CASSQDRGHGETQYF
12,few,TRBD1,TRBJ2-3,TRBV4-1,TGCGCCAGCAGCCCGAGGACAGGGGTAGAGTATTTT,CASSPRTGVEYF
13,NA,TRBD1,TRBJ1-1,TRBV20-1,TGCAGTGCTTCGGGGGGACAGTCTAATGAAGCTTTCTTT,CSASGGQSNEAFF
12,NA,NA,TRBJ2-1,TRBV27,TGTGCCAGCAGACGGGACTACAATGAGCAGTTCTTC,CASRRDYNEQFF
12,few,TRBD2,TRBJ2-5,TRBV29-1,TGCAGCGGGCTAGCGGGAGTAGAGACCCAGTACTTC,CSGLAGVETQYF
15,NA,TRBD2,TRBJ2-2,TRBV2,TGTGCCAGCGGTAGCGGGGGCCCGAACACCGGGGAGCTGTTTTTT,CASGSGGPNTGELFF